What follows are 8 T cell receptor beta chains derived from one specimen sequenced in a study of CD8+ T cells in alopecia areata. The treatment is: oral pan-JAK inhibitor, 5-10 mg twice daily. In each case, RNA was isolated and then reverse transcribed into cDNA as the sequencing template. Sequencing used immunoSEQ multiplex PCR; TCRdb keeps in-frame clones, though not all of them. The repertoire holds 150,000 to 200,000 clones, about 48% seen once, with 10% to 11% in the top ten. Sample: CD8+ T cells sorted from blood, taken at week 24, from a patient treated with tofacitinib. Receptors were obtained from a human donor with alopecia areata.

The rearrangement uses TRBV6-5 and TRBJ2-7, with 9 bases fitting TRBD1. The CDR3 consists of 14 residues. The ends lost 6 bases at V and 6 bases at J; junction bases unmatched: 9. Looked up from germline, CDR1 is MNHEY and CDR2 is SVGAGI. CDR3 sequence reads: CASSTGQGNGEQYF. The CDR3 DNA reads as TGTGCCAGCAGCACGGGACAGGGAAACGGCGAGCAGTACTTC.

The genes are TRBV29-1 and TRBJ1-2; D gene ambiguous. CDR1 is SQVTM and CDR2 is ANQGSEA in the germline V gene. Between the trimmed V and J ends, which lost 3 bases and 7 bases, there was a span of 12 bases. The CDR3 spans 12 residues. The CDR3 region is CSVDSVGSGYTF. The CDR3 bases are TGCAGCGTTGACTCGGTAGGAAGTGGCTACACCTTC. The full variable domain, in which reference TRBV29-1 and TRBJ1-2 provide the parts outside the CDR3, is SAVISQKPSRDICQRGTSLTIQCQVDSQVTMMFWYRQQPGQSLTLIATANQGSEATYESGFVIDKFPISRPNLTFSTLTVSNMSPEDSSIYLCSVDSVGSGYTFGSGTRLTVV.

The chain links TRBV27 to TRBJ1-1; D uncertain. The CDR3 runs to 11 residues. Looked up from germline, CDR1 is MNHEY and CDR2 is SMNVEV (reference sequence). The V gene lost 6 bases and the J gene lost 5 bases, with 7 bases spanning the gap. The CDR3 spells CASRTRTEAFF. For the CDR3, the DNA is TGTGCCAGCAGGACAAGGACTGAAGCTTTCTTT.

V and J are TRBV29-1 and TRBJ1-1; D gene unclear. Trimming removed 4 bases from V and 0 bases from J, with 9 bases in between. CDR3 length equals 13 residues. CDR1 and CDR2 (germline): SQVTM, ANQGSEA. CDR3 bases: TGCAGCGTTGTAGGCAGCCTGAACACTGAAGCTTTCTTT. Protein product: CSVVGSLNTEAFF. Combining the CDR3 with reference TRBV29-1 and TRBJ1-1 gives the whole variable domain SAVISQKPSRDICQRGTSLTIQCQVDSQVTMMFWYRQQPGQSLTLIATANQGSEATYESGFVIDKFPISRPNLTFSTLTVSNMSPEDSSIYLCSVVGSLNTEAFFGQGTRLTVV.

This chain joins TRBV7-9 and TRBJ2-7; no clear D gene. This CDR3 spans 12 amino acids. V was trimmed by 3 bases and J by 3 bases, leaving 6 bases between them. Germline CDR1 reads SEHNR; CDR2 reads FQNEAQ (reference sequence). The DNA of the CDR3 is TGTGCCAGCAGCTTTAACGTCTACGAGCAGTACTTC. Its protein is CASSFNVYEQYF.

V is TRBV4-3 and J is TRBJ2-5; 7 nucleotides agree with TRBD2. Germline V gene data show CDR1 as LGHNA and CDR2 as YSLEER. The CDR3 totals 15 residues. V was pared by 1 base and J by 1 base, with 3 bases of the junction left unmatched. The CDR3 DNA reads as TGCGCCAGCAGCCAAGTCCCGGGGGGCCAAGAGACCCAGTACTTC. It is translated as CASSQVPGGQETQYF.

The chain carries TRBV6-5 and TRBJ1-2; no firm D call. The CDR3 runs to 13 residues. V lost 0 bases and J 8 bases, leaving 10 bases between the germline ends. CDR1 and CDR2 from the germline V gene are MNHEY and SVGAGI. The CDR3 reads CASSYSQVGGYTF. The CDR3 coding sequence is TGTGCCAGCAGTTACTCGCAAGTGGGAGGCTACACCTTC.

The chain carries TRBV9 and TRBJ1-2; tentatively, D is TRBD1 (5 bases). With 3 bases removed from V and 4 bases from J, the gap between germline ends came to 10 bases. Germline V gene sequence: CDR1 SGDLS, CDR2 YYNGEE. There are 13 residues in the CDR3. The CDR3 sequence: CASSAFGGYGYTF. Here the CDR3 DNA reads TGTGCCAGCAGCGCCTTCGGGGGCTATGGCTACACCTTC.